The 2 T cell receptor beta chains below were found in one sample sequenced in a study of T cell responses to AZD1222 COVID-19 vaccine. Produced via immunoSEQ multiplex PCR; TCRdb's table is partial and in-frame only. The table includes more than 100,000 clones, 75% to 95% detected once. The sequenced sample was peripheral blood, obtained on day 0 of AZD1222 vaccination. The receptors come from an adult in good health.

This rearrangement joins TRBV19 to TRBJ1-2, with 9 bases that match TRBD1. The CDR3 totals 15 residues. With 3 bases clipped from V and 1 base from J, the junction kept 3 bases outside the gene matches. Germline CDR1 is LNHDA and CDR2 is SQIVND (reference sequence). CDR3 sequence reads: CASSISDRGNYGYTF. CDR3 DNA sequence: TGTGCCAGTAGTATTTCGGACAGGGGTAACTATGGCTACACCTTC.

The chain uses TRBV7-3 and TRBJ2-1; D is tentatively TRBD1 or TRBD2 (5 bases each). This CDR3 comprises 15 residues. Per germline, CDR1 SGHTA and CDR2 FQGTGA. V lost 5 bases, J lost 6 bases, and 17 bases lay in between. The CDR3 is CASSPSGTGFNEQFF. The CDR3 DNA reads TGTGCCAGCAGCCCGAGTGGGACGGGCTTCAATGAGCAGTTCTTC.